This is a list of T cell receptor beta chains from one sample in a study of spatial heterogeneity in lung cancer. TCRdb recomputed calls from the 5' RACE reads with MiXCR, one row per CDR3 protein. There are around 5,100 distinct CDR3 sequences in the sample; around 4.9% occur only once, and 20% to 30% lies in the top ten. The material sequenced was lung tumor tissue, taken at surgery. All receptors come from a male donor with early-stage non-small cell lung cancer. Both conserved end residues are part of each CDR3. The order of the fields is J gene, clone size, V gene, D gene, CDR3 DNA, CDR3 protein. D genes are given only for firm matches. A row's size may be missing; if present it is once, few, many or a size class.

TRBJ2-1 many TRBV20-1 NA TGCAGTGCTAGAGAGGGGACCTACAATGAGCAGTTCTTC CSAREGTYNEQFF
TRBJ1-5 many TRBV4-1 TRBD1 TGCGCCAGCAGCCAAGGGCAGGGGGAAAGAAAGCCCCAGCATTTT CASSQGQGERKPQHF
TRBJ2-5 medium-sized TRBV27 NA TGTGCCAGCAGTTTCAGGGACGGGACCCAGTACTTC CASSFRDGTQYF
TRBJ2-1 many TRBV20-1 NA TGCAGTGCTAGAGGCAGGGTTAATGAGCAGTTCTTC CSARGRVNEQFF
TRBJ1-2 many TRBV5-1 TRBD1 TGCGCCAGCAGCTCCCGGGACAGCCGGCGGGATGGCTACACCTTC CASSSRDSRRDGYTF
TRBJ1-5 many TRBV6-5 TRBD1 TGTGCCAGCAGCACGGGGACAGGGAATAATCAGCCCCAGCATTTT CASSTGTGNNQPQHF
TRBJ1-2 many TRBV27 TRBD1 TGTGCCAGCAGTGAACAGGACAGGGTTACGGGCTACACCTTC CASSEQDRVTGYTF
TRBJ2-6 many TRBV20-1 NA TGCAGTGCTCCCCGTTCTGGGGCCAACGTCCTGACTTTC CSAPRSGANVLTF
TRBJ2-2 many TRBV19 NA TGTGCCAGTAGACAGGGGAACACCGGGGAGCTGTTTTTT CASRQGNTGELFF
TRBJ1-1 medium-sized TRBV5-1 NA TGCGCCAGCAGCTTACTACAGGGCGGGAACACTGAAGCTTTCTTT CASSLLQGGNTEAFF
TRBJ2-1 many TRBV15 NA TGTGCCACCAGCAGAGATGGGGACCGGGAAAATGAGCAGTTCTTC CATSRDGDRENEQFF
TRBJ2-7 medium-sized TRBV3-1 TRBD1 TGTGCCAGCAGCCTAACCGGGACAGGGAGGTACGAGCAGTACTTC CASSLTGTGRYEQYF
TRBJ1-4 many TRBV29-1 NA TGCAGCGTTAGGGACGGAATTGCAACTAATGAAAAACTGTTTTTT CSVRDGIATNEKLFF
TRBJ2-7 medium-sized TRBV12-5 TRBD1 TGTGCTAGTGGTTTGGTAACGGACAGGGCCCACTCCTACGAGCAGTACTTC CASGLVTDRAHSYEQYF
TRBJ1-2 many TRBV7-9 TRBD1 TGTGCCAGCCGGGGCGAGGAGACAGGGGGCGGCTACACCTTC CASRGEETGGGYTF
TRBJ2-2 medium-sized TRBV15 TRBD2 TGTGCCACCAGCAGAGCTAGCGGGGGTAACACCGGGGAGCTGTTTTTT CATSRASGGNTGELFF
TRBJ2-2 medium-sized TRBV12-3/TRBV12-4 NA TGTGCCAGCAGGCCAGTGGGTCCCGGGGAGCTGTTTTTT CASRPVGPGELFF
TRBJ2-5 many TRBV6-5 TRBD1 TGTGCCAGCAGTCGCGACGCGGGACAGGGAGAAGAGACCCAGTACTTC CASSRDAGQGEETQYF
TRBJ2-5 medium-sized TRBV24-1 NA TGTGCCACCAGTGGGCACTTAGAGACCCAGTACTTC CATSGHLETQYF
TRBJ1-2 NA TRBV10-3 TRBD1 TGTGCCATCAGTCCCGGACAGGGGGCTTCTGGCTACACCTTC CAISPGQGASGYTF
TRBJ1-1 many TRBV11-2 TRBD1 TGTGCCAGCAGCTTAAATTCACGGACAGGAGTTAACACTGAAGCTTTCTTT CASSLNSRTGVNTEAFF
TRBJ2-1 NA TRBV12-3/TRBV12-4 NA TGTGCCAGCAGAACTCCTTCGGGTCGGGGTTCCAATGAGCAGTTCTTC CASRTPSGRGSNEQFF
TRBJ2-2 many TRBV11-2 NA TGTGCCAGCAGTACCCCTTACTGGGACACCGGGGAGCTGTTTTTT CASSTPYWDTGELFF
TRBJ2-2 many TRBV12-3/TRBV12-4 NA TGTGCCAGCAGCTCCCCGGGACCCCTTAACACCGGGGAGCTGTTTTTT CASSSPGPLNTGELFF
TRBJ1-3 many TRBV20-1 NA TGCAGTGCTGAGGGGAGACCTGGAAACACCATATATTTT CSAEGRPGNTIYF
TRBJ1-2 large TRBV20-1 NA TGCAGTGCTAGCGTAGGGGCGGGTGTCGGAACCTCTAACTATGGCTACACCTTC CSASVGAGVGTSNYGYTF
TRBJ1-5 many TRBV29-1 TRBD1 TGCAGCGCCTCAGGGGGGGTCAATCAGCCCCAGCATTTT CSASGGVNQPQHF
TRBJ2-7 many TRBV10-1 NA TGCGCCAGCAGTGAGTCGGGCGCGGGGCAAATGAAGATAAGCTCCTACGAGCAGTACTTC CASSESGAGQMKISSYEQYF
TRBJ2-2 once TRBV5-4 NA TGCGCCAGCAGCTTGTCATCAGGGTGGCAGGCCGGGGAGCTGTTTTTT CASSLSSGWQAGELFF
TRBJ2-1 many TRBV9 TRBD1 TGTGCCAGCGGGGGACAGGGCTACAATGAGCAGTTCTTC CASGGQGYNEQFF
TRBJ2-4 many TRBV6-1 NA TGTGCCAGCAGTGAAACAAGAAACATTCAGTACTTC CASSETRNIQYF
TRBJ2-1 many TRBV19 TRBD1 TGTGCCAGTACCACGACAGGGTTCCAGAACAATGAGCAGTTCTTC CASTTTGFQNNEQFF
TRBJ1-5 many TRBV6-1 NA TGTGCCAGCAGCTCTACGTGGGGCAATCAGCCCCAGCATTTT CASSSTWGNQPQHF